The T cell receptor (beta chain) described here comes from a study of blood T cell repertoires in COVID-19. Method: immunoSEQ multiplex PCR; TCRdb's copy keeps in-frame clones and lacks some. The sample holds approximately 170,000 clones, 80% to 90% seen once. Germline V CDR1 and CDR2: MNHEY, SVGEGT. The J segment lost 3 bases and the V segment lost 2 bases, leaving 13 bases of the junction unmatched. The CDR3 spans 17 residues. The receptor was isolated from a man aged 18 to 35 with active or convalescent COVID-19. The sample comprised peripheral blood. The chain combines TRBV6-2 or TRBV6-3 with TRBJ2-7; 7 bases are a match to TRBD1. Written as DNA, the CDR3 is TGTGCCAGCAGTTACCTATTAGGACAGGCAACCATCTACGAGCAGTACTTC. This encodes CASSYLLGQATIYEQYF.